A selection of T cell receptor beta chains follows, all from one sample in a study of shared clonotypes between healthy human individuals. The method was immunoSEQ multiplex PCR; TCRdb's version includes in-frame clones alone and lacks a portion of them. The sample carries about 2 million clones, roughly 94% recorded once. Sequenced material: naive CD4+ T cells sorted from blood. The source of these receptors is a man aged 18 to 35 in good health. Each CDR3 is given without its conserved first and last residue. Each record gives: J gene, V gene, D gene, CDR3 protein. D genes are given only for firm matches.

>TRBJ2-5|TRBV19|TRBD2
ASSISGSRWETQY
>TRBJ1-1|TRBV30|-
AWRNNGNTEAF
>TRBJ1-2|TRBV5-6|-
ASSLEGRTNYGYT
>TRBJ2-1|TRBV5-1|TRBD1
ASSRGQVGNEQF
>TRBJ1-1|TRBV25-1|-
ASSPITVRVGGTEAF
>TRBJ2-6|TRBV29-1|-
SVALGSGANVLT
>TRBJ1-5|TRBV21-1|-
ASSKGVQPQH
>TRBJ2-1|TRBV18|TRBD1
ASSPLTGTYNEQF
>TRBJ2-7|TRBV10-3|TRBD1
ATLPTGAGSYEQY
>TRBJ2-7|TRBV30|TRBD1
ACSRDRGLLSSYEQY
>TRBJ2-1|TRBV27|-
ASSGRRGEDEQF
>TRBJ2-3|TRBV25-1|-
ASSGLGVSTDTQY
>TRBJ1-1|TRBV7-2|-
ASSLGVGRGTEAF
>TRBJ1-2|TRBV14|-
ASPLSTEAYGYT
>TRBJ2-7|TRBV5-1|-
ASSLAVGSYEQY
>TRBJ1-5|TRBV4-1|TRBD1
ASSLPDRDDQPQH
>TRBJ2-1|TRBV29-1|-
SVDGKATPTGF
>TRBJ2-3|TRBV7-2|TRBD2
ASSNRRTSGHTDTQY
>TRBJ1-4|TRBV30|-
AWSRGQGGEKLF
>TRBJ2-6|TRBV6-5|-
ATVNSGANVLT
>TRBJ2-5|TRBV5-6|-
ASSFSGTKQETQY
>TRBJ2-3|TRBV5-1|-
ASKTEGARTDTQY
>TRBJ2-1|TRBV6-1|-
ASSRDFVHEQF
>TRBJ2-5|TRBV5-6|-
ASSLIYVSGLQETQY
>TRBJ1-1|TRBV5-1|-
ASSLEGDGAEAF
>TRBJ2-7|TRBV6-5|-
ASSWQGPRVAYEQY
>TRBJ2-3|TRBV5-6|TRBD2
ASSLRTSGTSTDTQY
>TRBJ2-3|TRBV19|TRBD2
ASSEGLAGEKQY
>TRBJ2-3|TRBV5-1|-
ASSLPDANTDTQY
>TRBJ2-7|TRBV10-3|TRBD1
AIEGQGTHEQY
>TRBJ1-5|TRBV28|TRBD1
ASSPLMGQVPYSNQPQH
>TRBJ1-1|TRBV30|-
AWSPDRNTEAF
>TRBJ2-7|TRBV18|-
ASSRMGDYYEQY
>TRBJ2-7|TRBV6-5|-
ASSYTRGGYYEQY
>TRBJ2-2|TRBV10-1|-
ASSEWEAGELF
>TRBJ2-7|TRBV18|TRBD1
ASSPLPQGAMIEQY
>TRBJ2-1|TRBV6-6|TRBD2
ASSSPGLGAREQF
>TRBJ2-4|TRBV6-1|-
ASSRPSPAKNIQY
>TRBJ2-2|TRBV7-2|-
ASRPANTGELF
>TRBJ2-1|TRBV5-1|TRBD1
ASSLATSQTGISEQF
>TRBJ2-1|TRBV18|-
ASSKSGGANEQF
>TRBJ2-3|TRBV4-1|-
ASSPRGRTRTDTQY
>TRBJ1-2|TRBV20-1|TRBD1
SARKDRGHT
>TRBJ1-1|TRBV7-3|-
ASSPIGGENTEAF
>TRBJ2-5|TRBV6-1|-
ASSQTGGAQRTQY
>TRBJ2-2|TRBV5-4|-
ASGRDIPNTGELF
>TRBJ2-1|TRBV7-3|-
ASSLDPGSDEQF
>TRBJ1-1|TRBV30|-
AWTRGTEAF
>TRBJ1-1|TRBV10-3|TRBD1
ASRDDRGTEAF
>TRBJ2-7|TRBV28|-
ASSLGQLTYEQY
>TRBJ1-4|TRBV1|-
TSSQDPNEKLF
>TRBJ2-7|TRBV28|TRBD1
ASSLDWTGAREQY
>TRBJ1-6|TRBV28|-
ASSFPGNPSSYNSPLH
>TRBJ1-3|TRBV10-3|TRBD1
AISRGLGNTIY
>TRBJ2-3|TRBV11-3|-
ASSSPGEDTQY
>TRBJ1-2|TRBV5-1|-
ASSSGVLGYT
>TRBJ2-1|TRBV28|-
ASSPGYNEQF